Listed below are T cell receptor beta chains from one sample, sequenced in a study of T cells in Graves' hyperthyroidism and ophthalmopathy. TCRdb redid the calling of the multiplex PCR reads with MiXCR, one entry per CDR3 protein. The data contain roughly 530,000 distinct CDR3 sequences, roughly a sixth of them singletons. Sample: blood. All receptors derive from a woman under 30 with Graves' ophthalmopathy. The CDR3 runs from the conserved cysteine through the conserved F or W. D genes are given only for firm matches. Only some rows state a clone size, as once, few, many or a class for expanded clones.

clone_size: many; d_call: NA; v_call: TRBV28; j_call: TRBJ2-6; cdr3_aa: CASSFSGANVLTF; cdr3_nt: TGTGCCAGCAGTTTCTCTGGGGCCAACGTCCTGACTTTC
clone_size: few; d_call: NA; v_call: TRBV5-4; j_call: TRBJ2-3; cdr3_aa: CASSLEARTDTQYF; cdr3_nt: TGTGCCAGCAGCTTGGAGGCTAGAACAGATACGCAGTATTTT
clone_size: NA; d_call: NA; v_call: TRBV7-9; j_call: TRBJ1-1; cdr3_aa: CASSLAPVSSEAFF; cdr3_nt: TGTGCCAGCAGCTTAGCGCCGGTGTCATCTGAAGCTTTCTTT
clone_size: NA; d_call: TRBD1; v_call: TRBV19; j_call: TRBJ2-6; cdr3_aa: CASRSGTGSSGANVLTF; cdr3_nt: TGTGCCAGTAGATCCGGGACAGGATCCTCTGGGGCCAACGTCCTGACTTTC
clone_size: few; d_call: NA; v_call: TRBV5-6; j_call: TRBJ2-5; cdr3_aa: CASSSTRGDQETQYF; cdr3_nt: TGTGCCAGCAGCTCGACGAGGGGGGACCAAGAGACCCAGTACTTC
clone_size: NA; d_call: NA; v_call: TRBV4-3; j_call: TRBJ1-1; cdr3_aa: CASSQDVGGMNTEAFF; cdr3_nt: TGCGCCAGCAGCCAAGATGTTGGGGGAATGAACACTGAAGCTTTCTTT
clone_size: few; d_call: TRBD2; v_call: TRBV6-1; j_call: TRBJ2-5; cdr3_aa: CASNGGGLKETQYF; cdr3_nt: TGTGCCAGCAACGGGGGGGGCCTGAAAGAGACCCAGTACTTC
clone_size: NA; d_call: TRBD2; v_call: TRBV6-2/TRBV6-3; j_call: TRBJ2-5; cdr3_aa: CASTPSGGQETQYF; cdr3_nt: TGTGCCAGCACTCCTAGCGGGGGCCAAGAGACCCAGTACTTC
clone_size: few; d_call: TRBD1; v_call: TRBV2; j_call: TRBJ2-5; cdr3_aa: CASTRGSSGQGVTQYF; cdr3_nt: TGTGCCAGCACCCGGGGCTCGTCTGGACAGGGGGTGACCCAGTACTTC
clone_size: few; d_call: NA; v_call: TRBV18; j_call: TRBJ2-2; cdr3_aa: CASSYVGTGELFF; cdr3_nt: TGTGCCAGCTCGTACGTGGGCACCGGGGAGCTGTTTTTT
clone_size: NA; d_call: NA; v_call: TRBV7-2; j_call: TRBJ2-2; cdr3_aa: CASSFSSRLTGELFF; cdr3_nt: TGTGCCAGCAGCTTCTCGAGCAGACTCACCGGGGAGCTGTTTTTT
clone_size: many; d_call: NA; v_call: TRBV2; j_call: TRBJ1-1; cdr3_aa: CASSDWVVTEAFF; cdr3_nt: TGTGCCAGCAGTGATTGGGTGGTGACTGAAGCTTTCTTT
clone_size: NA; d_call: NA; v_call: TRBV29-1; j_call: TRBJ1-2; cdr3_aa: CSVTGGREVNYGYTF; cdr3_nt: TGCAGCGTTACGGGGGGGAGGGAGGTTAACTATGGCTACACCTTC